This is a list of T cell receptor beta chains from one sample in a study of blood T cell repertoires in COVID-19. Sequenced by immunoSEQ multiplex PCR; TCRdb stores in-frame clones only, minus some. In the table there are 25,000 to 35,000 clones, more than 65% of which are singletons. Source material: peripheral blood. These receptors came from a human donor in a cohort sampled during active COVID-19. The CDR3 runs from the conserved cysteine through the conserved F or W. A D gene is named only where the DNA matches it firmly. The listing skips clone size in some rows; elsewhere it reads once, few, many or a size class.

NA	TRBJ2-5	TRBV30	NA	CAWSVPRRNKETQYF
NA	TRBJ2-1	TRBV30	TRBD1	CAWRDRGGGNEQFF
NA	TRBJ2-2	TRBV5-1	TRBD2	CASSTGLAWGELFF
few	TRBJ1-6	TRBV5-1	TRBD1	CASSLNSDRVYSPLHF
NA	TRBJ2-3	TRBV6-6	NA	CASSYRGSLTDTQYF
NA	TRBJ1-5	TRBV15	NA	CATSRDVFTVNQPQHF
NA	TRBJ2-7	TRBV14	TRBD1	CASSQDTGTAKSYEQYF
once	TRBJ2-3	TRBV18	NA	CASSPNRDATDTQYF
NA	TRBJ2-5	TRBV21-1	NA	CASTNRDTQETQYF
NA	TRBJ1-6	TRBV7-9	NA	CASSRTGGRASPLHF
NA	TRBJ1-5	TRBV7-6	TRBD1	CASSLDRGKSQHF
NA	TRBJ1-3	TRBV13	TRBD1	CASSLGAGQGTGNTIYF
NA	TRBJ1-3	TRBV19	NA	CASSSQANSGNTIYF
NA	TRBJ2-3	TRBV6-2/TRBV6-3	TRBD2	CASSSNVRGESTDTQYF
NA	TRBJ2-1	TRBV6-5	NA	CASSYSIQRSYNEQFF
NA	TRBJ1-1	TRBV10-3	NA	CAISGNRWAVNTEAFF
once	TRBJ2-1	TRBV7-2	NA	CASSSQILDPGGQFF
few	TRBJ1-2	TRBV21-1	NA	CASSTPRTGIYGYTF
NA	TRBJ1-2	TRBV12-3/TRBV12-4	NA	CASSLQSNYGYTF
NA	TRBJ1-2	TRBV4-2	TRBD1	CASSQVTGQGSYGYTF
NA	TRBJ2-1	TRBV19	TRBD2	CASSLSSGGSYNEQFF
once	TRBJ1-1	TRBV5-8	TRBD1	CASSLVGQGNTEAFF
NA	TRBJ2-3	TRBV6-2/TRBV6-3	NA	CASSYRATLSGDTQYF
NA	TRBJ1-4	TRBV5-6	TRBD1	CASSLLGQGGTNEKLFF
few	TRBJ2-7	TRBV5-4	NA	CASSPRGNGQGGLYEQYF
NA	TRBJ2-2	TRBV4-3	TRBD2	CASSQGGVNTGELFF
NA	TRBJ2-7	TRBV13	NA	CASSVQGGLYEQYF
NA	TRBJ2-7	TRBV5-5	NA	CASSLDRASTYEQYF
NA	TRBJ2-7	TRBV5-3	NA	CARTSYEQYF
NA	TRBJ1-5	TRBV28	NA	CASRAVTGGFNQPQHF
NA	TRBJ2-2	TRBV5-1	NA	CASSLGGHSNTGELFF
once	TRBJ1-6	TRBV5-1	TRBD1	CASSSGQGKALHF
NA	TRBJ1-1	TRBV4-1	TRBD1	CASSLTGTGKNTEAFF
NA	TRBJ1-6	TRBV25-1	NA	CASTLGRALHF
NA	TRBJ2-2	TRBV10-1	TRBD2	CASSRGGISPMDTGELFF
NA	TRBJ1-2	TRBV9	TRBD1	CASSSPDRQNGYTF
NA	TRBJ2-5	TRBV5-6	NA	CASSEKDYLATQYF
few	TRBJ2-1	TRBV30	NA	CAWLKGGRRTYNEQFF
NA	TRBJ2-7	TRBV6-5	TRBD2	CASALSGGPSYEQYF
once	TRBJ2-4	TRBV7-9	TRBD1	CASSPVGQRLAKNIQYF
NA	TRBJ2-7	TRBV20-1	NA	CSARQGYEQYF
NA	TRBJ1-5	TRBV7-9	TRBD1	CASSLGQGSNQPQHF
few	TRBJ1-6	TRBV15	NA	CATGYRSSYNSPLHF
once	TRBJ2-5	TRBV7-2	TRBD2	CASSSQTSGGGVMTQYF
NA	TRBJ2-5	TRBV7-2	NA	CASSSKARGQETQYF
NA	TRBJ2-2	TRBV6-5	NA	CASSSYTGELFF
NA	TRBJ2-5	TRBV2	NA	CAGSRQGLQETQYF